This is a list of T cell receptor beta chains from one sample in a study of identical twins. TCRdb passed the 5' RACE reads through MiXCR, listing each CDR3 protein once. The profile covers about 240,000 distinct CDR3 sequences, with 10% to 13% appearing a single time and 10% taken by the ten largest. Sequenced input: memory T cells sorted from blood. The receptor set was obtained from a man aged 50-60 years in good health. CDR3s include the opening cysteine and the closing phenylalanine or tryptophan. Each record gives: D gene, V gene, clone size, J gene, CDR3 protein, CDR3 DNA. The D gene is left open where the match is weak. Where a row states a size, it is once, few, many or the class of an expanded clone; other rows omit it.

D gene: NA
V gene: TRBV5-6
clone size: many
J gene: TRBJ1-1
CDR3 protein: CASLRRGLNTEAFF
CDR3 DNA: TGTGCCAGCCTTCGCAGGGGCCTGAACACTGAAGCTTTCTTT

D gene: NA
V gene: TRBV11-3
clone size: few
J gene: TRBJ2-1
CDR3 protein: CASSLDGMVEQFF
CDR3 DNA: TGTGCCAGCAGCTTAGATGGGATGGTGGAGCAGTTCTTC

D gene: TRBD1
V gene: TRBV6-1
clone size: NA
J gene: TRBJ1-4
CDR3 protein: CASSPGGFYLNNEKLFF
CDR3 DNA: TGTGCCAGCAGTCCAGGGGGATTTTACCTAAATAATGAAAAACTGTTTTTT

D gene: TRBD2
V gene: TRBV18
clone size: many
J gene: TRBJ2-1
CDR3 protein: CASSPPGLAGGEQFF
CDR3 DNA: TGTGCCAGCTCACCCCCGGGACTAGCGGGAGGCGAGCAGTTCTTC

D gene: NA
V gene: TRBV7-2
clone size: few
J gene: TRBJ2-6
CDR3 protein: CASTPGAGANVLTF
CDR3 DNA: TGTGCCAGCACCCCAGGGGCTGGGGCCAACGTCCTGACTTTC

D gene: NA
V gene: TRBV5-6
clone size: NA
J gene: TRBJ2-5
CDR3 protein: CASSLELGTRETQYF
CDR3 DNA: TGTGCCAGCAGCTTGGAACTGGGGACGAGAGAGACCCAGTACTTC

D gene: TRBD1
V gene: TRBV10-3
clone size: NA
J gene: TRBJ2-1
CDR3 protein: CAISVQGQGRGSEQFF
CDR3 DNA: TGTGCCATCAGTGTCCAAGGACAGGGGAGAGGTAGTGAGCAGTTCTTC

D gene: NA
V gene: TRBV7-2
clone size: many
J gene: TRBJ2-1
CDR3 protein: CASSLSGESSYNEQFF
CDR3 DNA: TGTGCCAGCAGCTTGTCGGGGGAATCCTCCTACAATGAGCAGTTCTTC

D gene: NA
V gene: TRBV6-5
clone size: NA
J gene: TRBJ1-2
CDR3 protein: CASSYSWIDSGYAF
CDR3 DNA: TGTGCCAGCAGTTACTCGTGGATCGACAGTGGCTACGCCTTC

D gene: NA
V gene: TRBV20-1
clone size: once
J gene: TRBJ2-1
CDR3 protein: CSATSPLTNNEQFF
CDR3 DNA: TGCAGTGCTACATCACCCTTAACTAACAATGAGCAGTTCTTC

D gene: TRBD2
V gene: TRBV20-1
clone size: few
J gene: TRBJ2-2
CDR3 protein: CSARAGTSGSRWGGNTGELFF
CDR3 DNA: TGCAGTGCTAGGGCAGGGACTAGCGGGAGTCGGTGGGGTGGGAACACCGGGGAGCTGTTTTTT

D gene: TRBD1
V gene: TRBV10-2
clone size: many
J gene: TRBJ1-6
CDR3 protein: CASSTGVERNSPLHF
CDR3 DNA: TGCGCCAGCAGTACAGGGGTTGAAAGAAATTCACCCCTCCACTTT

D gene: NA
V gene: TRBV5-5
clone size: NA
J gene: TRBJ1-1
CDR3 protein: CASSLALSNLLNTEAFF
CDR3 DNA: TGTGCCAGCAGCTTGGCCCTATCCAATCTGCTGAACACTGAAGCTTTCTTT

D gene: TRBD1
V gene: TRBV4-2
clone size: NA
J gene: TRBJ1-3
CDR3 protein: CASSQGLTGGAGNTIYF
CDR3 DNA: TGTGCCAGCAGCCAAGGATTGACAGGGGGCGCGGGAAACACCATATATTTT

D gene: NA
V gene: TRBV6-1
clone size: many
J gene: TRBJ2-7
CDR3 protein: CASRPDFGTEQYF
CDR3 DNA: TGTGCCAGCAGACCCGATTTCGGGACCGAGCAGTACTTC

D gene: NA
V gene: TRBV7-2
clone size: few
J gene: TRBJ1-3
CDR3 protein: CASSRDLTGNTIYF
CDR3 DNA: TGTGCCAGCAGCCGAGATCTCACGGGAAACACCATATATTTT

D gene: NA
V gene: TRBV5-5
clone size: few
J gene: TRBJ1-4
CDR3 protein: CASSLGIATNEKLFF
CDR3 DNA: TGTGCCAGCAGCTTGGGTATCGCAACTAATGAAAAACTGTTTTTT

D gene: TRBD1
V gene: TRBV20-1
clone size: NA
J gene: TRBJ2-1
CDR3 protein: CSARREPGQGSSYNEQFF
CDR3 DNA: TGCAGTGCTAGACGGGAACCGGGACAGGGGAGTTCCTACAATGAGCAGTTCTTC

D gene: NA
V gene: TRBV7-9
clone size: many
J gene: TRBJ2-5
CDR3 protein: CASSYLGDEATQYF
CDR3 DNA: TGTGCCAGCAGCTACCTCGGGGACGAGGCGACCCAGTACTTC

D gene: NA
V gene: TRBV20-1
clone size: many
J gene: TRBJ2-7
CDR3 protein: CSARDPASYEQYF
CDR3 DNA: TGCAGTGCTAGAGACCCCGCCTCCTACGAGCAGTACTTC

D gene: NA
V gene: TRBV4-3
clone size: few
J gene: TRBJ1-5
CDR3 protein: CASSQDHGQPQHF
CDR3 DNA: TGCGCCAGCAGCCAAGATCACGGTCAGCCCCAGCATTTT

D gene: NA
V gene: TRBV10-3
clone size: NA
J gene: TRBJ1-6
CDR3 protein: CAISESAGSNSPLHF
CDR3 DNA: TGTGCCATCAGTGAGTCTGCAGGGAGTAATTCACCCCTCCACTTT

D gene: NA
V gene: TRBV29-1
clone size: many
J gene: TRBJ2-2
CDR3 protein: CSATEPGAGELFF
CDR3 DNA: TGCAGCGCGACAGAACCCGGCGCCGGGGAGCTGTTTTTT

D gene: NA
V gene: TRBV28
clone size: many
J gene: TRBJ1-1
CDR3 protein: CASSLRAEAFF
CDR3 DNA: TGTGCCAGCAGTCTGAGGGCTGAAGCTTTCTTT

D gene: NA
V gene: TRBV5-1
clone size: NA
J gene: TRBJ1-1
CDR3 protein: CASSLGPRGAGTEAFF
CDR3 DNA: TGCGCCAGCAGCTTGGGACCCAGGGGCGCGGGCACTGAAGCTTTCTTT

D gene: TRBD2
V gene: TRBV7-2
clone size: many
J gene: TRBJ2-5
CDR3 protein: CASSLELAGPVTQYF
CDR3 DNA: TGTGCCAGCAGCTTAGAACTAGCGGGCCCAGTGACCCAGTACTTC

D gene: NA
V gene: TRBV6-1
clone size: few
J gene: TRBJ2-1
CDR3 protein: CASSETPSSYNEQFF
CDR3 DNA: TGTGCCAGCAGTGAGACCCCGAGCTCCTACAATGAGCAGTTCTTC